The TCR beta chain described here comes from a study of shared clonotypes between healthy human individuals. The protocol was immunoSEQ multiplex PCR, while the TCRdb copy is restricted to in-frame clones and leaves out a portion. The sample shows roughly 2.1 million clones, roughly 91% of them seen only once. V lost 0 bases, J lost 7 bases, and 3 bases stayed unmatched. Germline V gives CDR1 MNHNS, CDR2 SASEGT. The CDR3 covers 16 residues. CD8 cells regarded as naive lacked CD45RO, were positively chosen for CCR7, and omitted terminally differentiated effector memory CD45RA+ cells. The specimen sequenced was naive CD8+ T cells from PBMCs. The origin of this receptor is a man aged 18 to 35 in good health. Some clones in this sample may be carry-over from other donors' samples. The rearrangement links TRBV6-1 to TRBJ2-1, with 13 bases matching TRBD2. CDR3 nucleotides: TGTGCCAGCAGTGAAGCGCTGGGACTAGCGGGAAATGAGCAGTTCTTC. Its protein is CASSEALGLAGNEQFF.